The T cell receptor beta chain under discussion was sequenced for a study of T-cell reconstitution after alpha-beta-depleted transplantation in children. On this clonotype: As yet, its antigen is unknown.

The length of the CDR3 is 13 residues. V was pared by 5 bases and J by 8 bases, with 14 bases between. Germline CDR1 is SGHTA and CDR2 is FQGNSA. Unique molecular identifiers were used in preparing the TCRbeta library. TCRdb re-analysed the PCR reads in MiXCR, keeping a single row per CDR3 protein. This sample has about 32,000 distinct CDR3 sequences, with roughly 6.7% found just once. General study findings and limits: Surviving recipient cells, namely T cells and thymic progenitors, were the source of high day-60 TCRbeta diversity in some patients. Reported findings indicate that, about two months after transplant, alpha-beta T cells came from several hundred expanded clones, which were derived from non-depleted graft cells. T-cell counts and diversity at one year post-transplant came mainly from newly produced T cells.

The V call is TRBV7-2, the J call TRBJ2-3; D possibly corresponds to TRBD1 (6 bases). Sequenced material: peripheral blood, taken 60 days after TCRalphabeta/CD19-depleted stem cell transplant. The sequence was obtained from a child under two years old who had a stem cell transplant for acute myeloid leukemia, so the T cells may come from the graft donor. CDR3 DNA: TGTGCCAGCAGCGCCCAGGGGAAGGGTACGCAGTATTTT. Its protein product is CASSAQGKGTQYF.